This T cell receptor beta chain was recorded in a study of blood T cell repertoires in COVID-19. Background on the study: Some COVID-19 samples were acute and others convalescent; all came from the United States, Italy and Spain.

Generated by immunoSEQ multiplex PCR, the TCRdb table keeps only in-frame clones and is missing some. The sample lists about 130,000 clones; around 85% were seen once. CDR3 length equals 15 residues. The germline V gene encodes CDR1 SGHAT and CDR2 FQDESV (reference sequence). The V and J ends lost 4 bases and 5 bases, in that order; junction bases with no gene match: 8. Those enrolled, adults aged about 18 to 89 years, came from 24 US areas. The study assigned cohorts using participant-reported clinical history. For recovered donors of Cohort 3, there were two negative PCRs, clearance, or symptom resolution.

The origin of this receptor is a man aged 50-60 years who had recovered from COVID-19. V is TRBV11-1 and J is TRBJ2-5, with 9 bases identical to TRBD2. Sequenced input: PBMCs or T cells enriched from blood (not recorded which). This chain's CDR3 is CASSSSGGGAETQYF. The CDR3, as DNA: TGTGCCAGCAGCTCTTCCGGCGGGGGGGCGGAGACCCAGTACTTC. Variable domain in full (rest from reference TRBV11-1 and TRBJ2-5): EAEVAQSPRYKITEKSQAVAFWCDPISGHATLYWYRQILGQGPELLVQFQDESVVDDSQLPKDRFSAERLKGVDSTLKIQPAELGDSAMYLCASSSSGGGAETQYFGPGTRLLVL.